Presented here are 19 T cell receptor beta chains from one specimen sequenced in a study of blood T cell repertoires in COVID-19. Profiled with immunoSEQ multiplex PCR; TCRdb holds only in-frame clones, not every one. This table has under 150,000 clones, about 80% appearing once. The sequenced sample consisted of peripheral blood. These receptors all stem from a man between 65 and 85 years old with active or convalescent COVID-19.

This clone appeared a few times. This chain uses TRBV28 with TRBJ1-1; D is ambiguous. V was shortened by 3 bases and J by 0 bases, with 14 bases between the two germline ends. The germline CDR1 and CDR2 sequences are MDHEN and SYDVKM. This CDR3 has 16 amino acids. CDR3 region: CASSFPGVNMNTEAFF. For the CDR3, the DNA is TGTGCCAGCAGTTTTCCCGGGGTTAACATGAACACTGAAGCTTTCTTT.

The V gene is TRBV19, the J gene TRBJ1-2, with 7 bases that match TRBD1. CDR1 and CDR2 (germline): LNHDA, SQIVND (reference sequence). This CDR3 contains 16 residues. V was pared by 3 bases and J by 0 bases, with 7 bases of the junction left unmatched. CDR3 sequence (DNA): TGTGCCAGTAGTATCGTATCAGGGGGTTCTAACTATGGCTACACCTTC. Translating gives CASSIVSGGSNYGYTF. The variable domain in full, with the rest retrieved from reference TRBV19 and TRBJ1-2, is DGGITQSPKYLFRKEGQNVTLSCEQNLNHDAMYWYRQDPGQGLRLIYYSQIVNDFQKGDIAEGYSVSREKKESFPLTVTSAQKNPTAFYLCASSIVSGGSNYGYTFGSGTRLTVV.

For the CDR3, the DNA is TGTGCCAGCAGCGTAGGCCCAACCCGGGAATACGAGCAGTACTTC. Its protein is CASSVGPTREYEQYF. The genes are TRBV11-3 and TRBJ2-7, with D possibly TRBD2 on 5 matching bases. V gave up 5 bases and J gave up 4 bases, with 18 bases separating them. The CDR3 is made up of 15 amino acids. Germline lookup yields CDR1 SGHNT and CDR2 YENEEA.

The chain joins TRBV11-3 to TRBJ2-1; maybe TRBD2 (6 bases). The CDR3 has 15 amino acids. Deletions cut 4 bases from V and 5 bases from J, with 15 bases between. Germline V lookup: CDR1 SGHNT, CDR2 YENEEA. The CDR3 reads CASSYPGLDNNEQFF. The CDR3 bases are TGTGCCAGCAGCTATCCGGGACTGGATAACAATGAGCAGTTCTTC.

This chain uses TRBV2 with TRBJ2-1; 10 nucleotides agree with TRBD1. V was pared by 8 bases and J by 3 bases, with 16 bases of the junction left unmatched. This CDR3 contains 18 residues. Per the germline V gene, CDR1 is SNHLY and CDR2 is FYNNEI. CDR3: CASRRDRGGGSYYNEQFF. CDR3 sequence (DNA): TGTGCCAGCCGGAGGGACAGGGGAGGCGGGAGCTACTACAATGAGCAGTTCTTC.

Comment on this clone: At one end, the junction sequence differs from germline, possibly due to a read error. The chain links TRBV5-1 to TRBJ1-1, with TRBD1 as a possible D gene (6 bases). The CDR3 has 17 residues. CDR1 SGHRS and CDR2 YFSETQ come from the germline V gene. In DNA form, the CDR3 reads TGCGCCAGCAGCTTGGCAGGGGCCGATACTATGAATACTGAAGCTTTCTTT. Translating gives CASSLAGADTMNTEAFF.

This chain uses TRBV10-3 with TRBJ2-1; a weak D match, TRBD2 (5 bases). The germline CDR1 and CDR2 sequences are ENHRY and SYGVKD. This CDR3 contains 14 residues. V was trimmed by 2 bases and J by 9 bases, leaving 14 bases between them. In DNA, the CDR3 is TGTGCCATCAGTGAGGGACTCACCGGCGGTGAGCAGTTCTTC. Its translation is CAISEGLTGGEQFF.

V gene TRBV5-6 combines with J gene TRBJ2-5, with TRBD2 matching 8 bases. V trimming: 4 bases; J trimming: 5 bases; junction bases outside the gene matches: 16. Germline lookup yields CDR1 SGHDT and CDR2 YYEEEE. This CDR3 comprises 17 residues. This CDR3 is CASSSNAREGQWETQYF. Here the CDR3 DNA reads TGTGCCAGCAGCAGTAACGCTCGGGAGGGCCAATGGGAGACCCAGTACTTC.

The chain couples TRBV7-2 to TRBJ2-7; D may be TRBD2 (6 bases). The length of the CDR3 is 15 residues. Per germline, CDR1 SGHTA and CDR2 FQGNSA. V lost 0 bases, J lost 2 bases, and 11 bases lay in between. In DNA form, the CDR3 reads TGTGCCAGCAGCTTAGCAAGCGGAGGGACCTACGAGCAGTACTTC. This gives the protein CASSLASGGTYEQYF.

This clone was found once. This same CDR3 is encoded by further DNA sequences in the sample. The V call is TRBV18, the J call TRBJ1-2, with TRBD1 as a possible D gene (6 bases). Trimming removed 3 bases from V and 4 bases from J, with 9 bases in between. There are 13 residues in the CDR3. In germline, CDR1 is KGHSH, CDR2 LQKENI. CDR3 protein: CASSPTGPYGYTF. Here the CDR3 DNA reads TGTGCCAGCTCACCTACAGGGCCCTATGGCTACACCTTC.

The V gene is TRBV2, the J gene TRBJ1-3; weak D call: TRBD1 (5 bases). The V and J ends lost 8 bases and 0 bases respectively, with 17 bases between them. Germline V CDR1 and CDR2: SNHLY, FYNNEI. The length of the CDR3 is 16 residues. CDR3 loop: CASGTYRPPSGNTIYF. The CDR3 bases are TGTGCCAGCGGAACCTACAGGCCACCCTCTGGAAACACCATATATTTT.

The chain joins TRBV10-3 to TRBJ2-1; TRBD2 aligns across 12 bases. Germline CDR1 and CDR2: ENHRY and SYGVKD. Unmatched junction bases numbered 8, after V lost 7 bases and J lost 7 bases. The CDR3 runs to 15 residues. The DNA of the CDR3 is TGTGCCATCAATCCGACTAGCGGGAGAGTTAATGAGCAGTTCTTC. This encodes CAINPTSGRVNEQFF.

V is TRBV10-3 and J is TRBJ1-1, with D tentatively TRBD1 (5 bases). V was cut by 4 bases and J by 1 base, with 16 bases left in between. The CDR3 consists of 16 residues. Germline CDR1 ENHRY, CDR2 SYGVKD. This CDR3 reads CAISAGRAGGNTEAFF. CDR3 DNA: TGTGCCATCAGTGCAGGCAGGGCTGGCGGGAACACTGAAGCTTTCTTT.

The J gene is TRBJ2-5, the V gene TRBV5-1; D gene ambiguous. V lost 4 bases and J 4 bases, leaving 11 bases between the germline ends. Looked up from germline, CDR1 is SGHRS and CDR2 is YFSETQ. The CDR3 covers 13 residues. DNA of the CDR3: TGCGCCAGCAGCCTACCGAATTTAGAGACCCAGTACTTC. Residues: CASSLPNLETQYF.

The chain links TRBV7-9 to TRBJ1-2; 7 bases align to TRBD1. The CDR3 has 13 amino acids. V was clipped by 1 base and J by 4 bases; unmatched bases: 0. CDR1 and CDR2 from the germline V gene are SEHNR and FQNEAQ (reference sequence). CDR3 in amino acids: CASSLGQGYGYTF. CDR3 coding DNA: TGTGCCAGCAGCTTAGGACAGGGCTATGGCTACACCTTC.

The V call is TRBV9, the J call TRBJ2-5, with D possibly TRBD2 on 6 matching bases. Germline V lookup: CDR1 SGDLS, CDR2 YYNGEE. CDR3 length equals 15 residues. The V gene lost 7 bases and the J gene lost 5 bases, with 21 bases spanning the gap. In DNA, the CDR3 is TGTGCCAGCTTCGGGCTAGCGTTAGTTGTGGAGACCCAGTACTTC. Protein: CASFGLALVVETQYF.

The table lists this clone with a count of one. The chain is built from TRBV7-2 and TRBJ1-1; 7 nucleotides match TRBD1. Germline CDR1 SGHTA, CDR2 FQGNSA. This CDR3 contains 12 residues. With V trimmed by 5 bases and J by 7 bases, 4 bases remained unmatched. CDR3 in amino acids: CASSPQGREAFF. The CDR3, as DNA: TGTGCCAGCAGCCCACAGGGGCGTGAAGCTTTCTTT.

The rearrangement uses TRBV30 and TRBJ2-1; TRBD2 aligns across 10 bases. CDR3 length equals 13 residues. Germline V gives CDR1 GTSNPN, CDR2 SVGIG (reference sequence). V shed 3 bases and J 4 bases; nucleotides not matched to a gene: 0. CDR3 loop: CAWRLAGYNEQFF. CDR3 sequence (DNA): TGTGCCTGGAGACTAGCGGGGTACAATGAGCAGTTCTTC. Full variable domain (missing parts from reference TRBV30 and TRBJ2-1): SQTIHQWPATLVQPVGSPLSLECTVEGTSNPNLYWYRQAAGRGLQLLFYSVGIGQISSEVPQNLSASRPQDRQFILSSKKLLLSDSGFYLCAWRLAGYNEQFFGPGTRLTVL.

The chain recombines TRBV5-3 with TRBJ2-1; 10 nucleotides line up with TRBD1. TRBV5-3 is an ORF, with its function uncertain. The CDR3 spans 18 residues. The ends lost 1 base at V and 7 bases at J; junction bases unmatched: 14. The CDR3 nucleotides are TGTGCCAGAAGCTTGTCGCCAACCGGGGACAGGGGTGGAAATGAGCAGTTCTTC. Its protein product is CARSLSPTGDRGGNEQFF.